This T cell receptor (beta chain) is from a study of T cell responses to AZD1222 COVID-19 vaccine. On this clone: Its antigen is as yet unknown.

V shed 0 bases and J 0 bases; nucleotides not matched to a gene: 2. CDR1 and CDR2 (germline): SGHRS, YFSETQ. The CDR3 has 15 amino acids. TCRdb keeps only in-frame clones here, not all; method: immunoSEQ multiplex PCR. The sample lists around 200,000 clones, approximately 94% occurring once. Findings of the study overall: Donors were largely white British and mainly female; clonal diversity was possibly underestimated. The study found vaccine-associated CD4 TCRs spanning spike, dominant at 160-218 and 743-854.

This material consisted of peripheral blood, taken 28 days after the second AZD1222 dose. The receptor was derived from an adult who received the AZD1222 COVID-19 vaccine. The chain uses TRBV5-1 and TRBJ2-7; 8 positions agree with TRBD2. The CDR3, as DNA: TGCGCCAGCAGCTTGGCTAGCGGGTACTCCTACGAGCAGTACTTC. Translation gives CASSLASGYSYEQYF.